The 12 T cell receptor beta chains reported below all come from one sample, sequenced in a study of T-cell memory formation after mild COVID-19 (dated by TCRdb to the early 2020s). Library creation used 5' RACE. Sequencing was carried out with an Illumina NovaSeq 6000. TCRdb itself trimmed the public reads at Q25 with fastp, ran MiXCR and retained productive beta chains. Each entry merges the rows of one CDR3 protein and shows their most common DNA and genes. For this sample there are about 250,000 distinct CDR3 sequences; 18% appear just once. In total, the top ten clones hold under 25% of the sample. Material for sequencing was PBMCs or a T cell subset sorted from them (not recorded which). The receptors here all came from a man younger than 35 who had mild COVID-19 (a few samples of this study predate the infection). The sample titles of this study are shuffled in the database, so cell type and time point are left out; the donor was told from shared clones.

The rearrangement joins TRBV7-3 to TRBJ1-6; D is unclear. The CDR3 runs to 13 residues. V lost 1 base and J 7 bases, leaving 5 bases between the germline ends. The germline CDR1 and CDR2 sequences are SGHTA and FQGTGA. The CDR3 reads CASSLNSNSPLHF. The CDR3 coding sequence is TGTGCCAGCAGCTTAAATTCGAATTCACCCCTCCACTTT.

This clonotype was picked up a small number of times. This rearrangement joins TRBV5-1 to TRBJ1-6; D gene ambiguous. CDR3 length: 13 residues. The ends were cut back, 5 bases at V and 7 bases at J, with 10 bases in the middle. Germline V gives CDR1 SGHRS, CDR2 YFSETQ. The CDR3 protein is CASRRTDNSPLHF. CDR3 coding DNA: TGCGCCAGCAGGAGGACGGACAATTCACCCCTCCACTTT.

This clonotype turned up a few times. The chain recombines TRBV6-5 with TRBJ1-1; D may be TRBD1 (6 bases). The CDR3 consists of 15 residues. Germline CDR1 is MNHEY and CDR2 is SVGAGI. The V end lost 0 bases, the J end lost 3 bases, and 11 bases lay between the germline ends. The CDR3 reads CASSYSVRGDTEAFF. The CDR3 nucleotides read TGTGCCAGCAGTTACTCGGTTAGGGGGGACACTGAAGCTTTCTTT.

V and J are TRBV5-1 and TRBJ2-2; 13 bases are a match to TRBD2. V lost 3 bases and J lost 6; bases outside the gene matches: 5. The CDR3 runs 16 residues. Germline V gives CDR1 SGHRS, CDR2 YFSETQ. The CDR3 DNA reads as TGCGCCAGCAGCTGGACTAGCGGGAGTTGGTCCGGGGAGCTGTTTTTT. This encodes CASSWTSGSWSGELFF.

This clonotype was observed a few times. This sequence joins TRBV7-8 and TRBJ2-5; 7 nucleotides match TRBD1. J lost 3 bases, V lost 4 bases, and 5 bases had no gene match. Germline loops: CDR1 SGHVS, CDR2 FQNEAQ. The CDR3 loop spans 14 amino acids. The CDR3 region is CASSYRQGEETQYF. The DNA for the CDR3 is TGTGCCAGCAGCTACCGGCAGGGGGAAGAGACCCAGTACTTC.

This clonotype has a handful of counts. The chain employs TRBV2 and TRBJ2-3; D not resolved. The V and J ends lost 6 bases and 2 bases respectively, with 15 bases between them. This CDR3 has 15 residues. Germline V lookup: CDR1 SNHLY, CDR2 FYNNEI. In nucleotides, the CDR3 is TGTGCCAGCAGCCAAGCGTTGGGCGCCACAGATACGCAGTATTTT. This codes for CASSQALGATDTQYF.

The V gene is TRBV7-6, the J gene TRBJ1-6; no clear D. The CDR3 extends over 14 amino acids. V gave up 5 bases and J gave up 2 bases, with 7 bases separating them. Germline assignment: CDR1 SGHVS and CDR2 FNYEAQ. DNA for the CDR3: TGTGCCAGCAGCGACGAGGCCTATAATTCACCCCTCCACTTT. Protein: CASSDEAYNSPLHF. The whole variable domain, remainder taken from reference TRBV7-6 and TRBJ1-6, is GAGVSQSPRYKVTKRGQDVALRCDPISGHVSLYWYRQALGQGPEFLTYFNYEAQQDKSGLPNDRFSAERPEGSISTLTIQRTEQRDSAMYRCASSDEAYNSPLHFGNGTRLTVT.

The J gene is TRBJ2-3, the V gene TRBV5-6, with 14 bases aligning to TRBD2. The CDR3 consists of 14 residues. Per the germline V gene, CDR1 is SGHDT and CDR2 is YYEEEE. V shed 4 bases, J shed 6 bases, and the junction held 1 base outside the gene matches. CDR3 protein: CASSRTSGGDTQYF. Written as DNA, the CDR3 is TGTGCCAGCAGCAGGACTAGCGGGGGGGATACGCAGTATTTT.

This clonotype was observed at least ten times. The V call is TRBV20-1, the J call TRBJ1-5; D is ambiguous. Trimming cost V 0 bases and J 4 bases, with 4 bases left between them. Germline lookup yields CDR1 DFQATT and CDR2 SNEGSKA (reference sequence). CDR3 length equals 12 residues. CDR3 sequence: CSARDGNQPQHF. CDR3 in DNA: TGCAGTGCTAGAGATGGGAATCAGCCCCAGCATTTT.

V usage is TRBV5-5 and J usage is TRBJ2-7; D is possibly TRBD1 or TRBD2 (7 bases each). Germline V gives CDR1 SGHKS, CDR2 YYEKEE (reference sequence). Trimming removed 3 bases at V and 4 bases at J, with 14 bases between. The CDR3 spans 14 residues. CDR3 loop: CASSSRGGNYEQYF. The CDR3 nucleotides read TGTGCCAGCAGCTCCAGGGGGGGGAATTACGAGCAGTACTTC.

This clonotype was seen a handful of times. Here the CDR3 reads CASSSATLRQNEQFF. In nucleotides, the CDR3 is TGTGCCAGCAGCTCCGCTACGCTACGTCAGAATGAGCAGTTCTTC. The V call is TRBV14, the J call TRBJ2-1; D unclear. The CDR3 has 15 residues. V was pared by 5 bases and J by 7 bases, with 18 bases between. Germline CDR1 and CDR2: SGHDN and FVKESK.

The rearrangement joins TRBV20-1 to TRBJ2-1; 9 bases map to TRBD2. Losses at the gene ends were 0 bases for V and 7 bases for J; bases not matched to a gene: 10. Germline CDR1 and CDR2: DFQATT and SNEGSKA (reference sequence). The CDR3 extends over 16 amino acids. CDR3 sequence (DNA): TGCAGTGCTAGAGATCGTATACAGCGGGGGGTTAATGAGCAGTTCTTC. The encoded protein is CSARDRIQRGVNEQFF.